The text below deals with one T cell receptor (beta chain). Its antigen remains unknown. The data belong to a study of OX40 agonist ivuxolimab in advanced cancers. Study overall: Each dose-escalation patient presented with hepatocellular carcinoma, melanoma, renal cell or head and neck cancer.

The study's findings and limits: Near-lowest levels of clonal expansion characterized partial responders at 0.1-3.0 mg/kg.

Sequencing used immunoSEQ multiplex PCR; TCRdb keeps in-frame clones, though not all of them. The table includes about 51,000 clones, 85% to 90% detected once. Germline-derived CDR1 and CDR2 are SNHLY and FYNNEI. V lost 3 bases and J lost 0, with 6 bases in between. The CDR3 consists of 14 residues. Sequencing used CD4+ or CD8+ T cells sorted from blood, obtained in a trial of the OX40 agonist ivuxolimab. This TCR was sampled from an adult with an advanced solid tumor such as melanoma, head and neck, liver or kidney cancer. The rearrangement uses TRBV2 and TRBJ1-5, with D unclear. The CDR3 reads CASSEVNSNQPQHF. DNA of the CDR3: TGTGCCAGCAGTGAGGTGAATAGCAATCAGCCCCAGCATTTT. Filled out from reference TRBV2 and TRBJ1-5, the complete variable domain reads EPEVTQTPSHQVTQMGQEVILRCVPISNHLYFYWYRQILGQKVEFLVSFYNNEISEKSEIFDDQFSVERPDGSNFTLKIRSTKLEDSAMYFCASSEVNSNQPQHFGDGTRLSIL.